This TCR beta chain was sequenced for a study of shared clonotypes between healthy human individuals. Repertoires were generated with immunoSEQ multiplex PCR, while TCRdb's copy carries only in-frame clones and drops some. The data show 650,000 to 800,000 clones, roughly two thirds seen once. V shed 4 bases and J shed 4 bases, with 17 bases lying between them. The CDR3 has 16 residues. Per the germline V gene, CDR1 is MNHEY and CDR2 is SVGAGI. The chain combines TRBV6-5 with TRBJ2-1; a possible D gene is TRBD2 (6 bases). The TCR was taken from a woman between 25 and 40 years old in good health. The material sequenced was memory CD4+ T cells sorted from blood. Specified subset: CD45RA-negative fraction. This CDR3 is CASSSSLADAYNEQFF. As DNA, the CDR3 is TGTGCCAGCAGTTCCTCCTTAGCGGATGCTTACAATGAGCAGTTCTTC.